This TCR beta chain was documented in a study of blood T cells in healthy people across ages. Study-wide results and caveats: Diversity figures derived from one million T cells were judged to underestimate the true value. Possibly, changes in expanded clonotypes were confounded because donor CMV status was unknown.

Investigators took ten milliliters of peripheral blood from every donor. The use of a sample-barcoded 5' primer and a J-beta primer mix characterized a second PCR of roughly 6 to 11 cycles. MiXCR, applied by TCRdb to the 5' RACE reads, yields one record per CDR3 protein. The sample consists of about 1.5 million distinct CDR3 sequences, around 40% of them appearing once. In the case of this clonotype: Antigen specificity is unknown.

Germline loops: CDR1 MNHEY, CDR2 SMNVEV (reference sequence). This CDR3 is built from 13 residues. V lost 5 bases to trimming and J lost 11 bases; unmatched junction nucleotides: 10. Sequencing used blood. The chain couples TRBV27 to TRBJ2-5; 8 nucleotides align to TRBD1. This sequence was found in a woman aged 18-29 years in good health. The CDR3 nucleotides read TGTGCCAGCAGTGAACAGGGGGAAAATGAGCAGTACTTC. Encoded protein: CASSEQGENEQYF.